The 32 T cell receptor beta chains below were found in one sample sequenced in a study of response to subunit inactivated influenza vaccine. From the RT-PCR reads, TCRdb called clonotypes with MiXCR, one entry per CDR3 protein. The table has roughly 650,000 distinct CDR3 sequences, around 13% seen once. This material consisted of PBMCs from blood, taken 14 days before vaccination. The receptor source for this set is a man in his fifties who received an inactivated influenza vaccine.

This clonotype was seen more than once but under ten times. The J gene is TRBJ2-2, the V gene TRBV18; D remains ambiguous. CDR1 and CDR2 (germline): KGHSH, LQKENI. The CDR3 sequence is 16 residues long. V was clipped by 2 bases and J by 4 bases, with 14 bases between them. Written as DNA, the CDR3 is TGTGCCAGCTCACCATTCGAACGGATATCCACCGGGGAGCTGTTTTTT. It yields the protein CASSPFERISTGELFF.

This clonotype appeared a few times. The chain couples TRBV20-1 to TRBJ2-1, with TRBD2 identical over 8 bases. CDR1 and CDR2 (germline): DFQATT, SNEGSKA (reference sequence). V dropped 6 bases and J dropped 8; count of bases not matched to a gene: 15. CDR3 length: 15 residues. CDR3 DNA: TGCAGTGCGCGACGGGCGGCGAGCGGGAGCGATGAGCAGTTCTTC. This gives the protein CSARRAASGSDEQFF.

This clonotype was observed a handful of times. The chain recombines TRBV30 with TRBJ1-1; D remains unclear. This CDR3 spans 13 amino acids. V lost 4 bases to trimming and J lost 12 bases, with 21 bases between them. Germline V gives CDR1 GTSNPN, CDR2 SVGIG (reference sequence). In DNA form, the CDR3 reads TGTGCCTGGAATACGATGGGTCTGTTGAACTCTTTCTTT. It encodes CAWNTMGLLNSFF.

This chain links TRBV5-1 with TRBJ2-7, with a weak D call TRBD2 (6 bases). Germline CDR1 reads SGHRS; CDR2 reads YFSETQ. Trimming took 6 bases from V and 0 from J, leaving 16 bases between them. This CDR3 is built from 15 residues. For the CDR3, the DNA is TGCGCCAGCACCGTCGGTAGCGGAAACTCCTACGAGCAGTACTTC. Encoded protein: CASTVGSGNSYEQYF.

This clonotype was seen repeatedly, ten times or more. This sequence joins TRBV27 and TRBJ2-7; tentatively, D is TRBD1 or TRBD2 (5 bases each). Germline assignment: CDR1 MNHEY and CDR2 SMNVEV (reference sequence). The V end was cut by 6 bases, the J end by 1 base, with 13 bases between. CDR3 length: 14 amino acids. DNA of the CDR3: TGTGCCAGCAGAAAACCGGGACGTTCCTACGAGCAGTACTTC. Its protein is CASRKPGRSYEQYF.

This clonotype was recorded a few times. The J gene is TRBJ2-1, the V gene TRBV3-1; TRBD2 aligns across 7 bases. Trimming removed 6 bases from V and 3 bases from J; junction bases left unmatched: 8. The CDR3 totals 15 residues. In germline, CDR1 is LGHDT, CDR2 YNNKEL (reference sequence). In DNA, the CDR3 is TGTGCCAGCAGTGGGGGGGGTAGGTTCTACAATGAGCAGTTCTTC. It yields the protein CASSGGGRFYNEQFF.

This clonotype has a count of ten or more. The CDR3 here is CASRKDIYSNQPQHF. CDR3 nucleotide sequence: TGTGCCAGCAGAAAAGACATCTATAGCAATCAGCCCCAGCATTTT. The chain is built from TRBV7-2 and TRBJ1-5; the D is unclear. With 6 bases removed from V and 0 bases from J, the gap between germline ends came to 12 bases. The CDR3 covers 15 residues. Germline values: CDR1 SGHTA, CDR2 FQGNSA. The full variable domain, with the rest looked up from reference TRBV7-2 and TRBJ1-5, is GAGVSQSPSNKVTEKGKDVELRCDPISGHTALYWYRQSLGQGLEFLIYFQGNSAPDKSGLPSDRFSAERTGGSVSTLTIQRTQQEDSAVYLCASRKDIYSNQPQHFGDGTRLSIL.

This clonotype was seen only a few times. This sequence joins TRBV11-1 and TRBJ2-1, with 11 bases aligning to TRBD2. Unmatched junction bases numbered 11, after V lost 3 bases and J lost 4 bases. This CDR3 is built from 18 residues. Germline loops: CDR1 SGHAT, CDR2 FQDESV (reference sequence). The CDR3 nucleotides read TGTGCCAGCAGCTTGGGCCTAGCGGGAGGAAACAATTACAATGAGCAGTTCTTC. Encoded protein: CASSLGLAGGNNYNEQFF.

The table lists this clonotype with a few counts. The chain couples TRBV24-1 to TRBJ1-5; D gene uncertain. This CDR3 has 13 amino acids. V was clipped by 6 bases and J by 3 bases, with 8 bases between them. Germline assignment: CDR1 KGHDR and CDR2 SFDVKD. The CDR3 loop is CATSREHNQPQHF. The CDR3 nucleotides read TGTGCCACCAGTCGGGAGCACAATCAGCCCCAGCATTTT.

The V and J genes are TRBV7-6 and TRBJ2-5; 15 bases agree with TRBD2. This CDR3 is 21 amino acids long. CDR1 is SGHVS, CDR2 FNYEAQ, per germline. V was clipped by 1 base and J by 4 bases; unmatched bases: 16. The CDR3 sequence: CASSLGLYHGTSGRRGETQYF. CDR3 nucleotide sequence: TGTGCCAGCAGCTTAGGCCTATACCACGGGACTAGCGGGAGGCGCGGAGAGACCCAGTACTTC. The variable domain in full, with the rest retrieved from reference TRBV7-6 and TRBJ2-5, is GAGVSQSPRYKVTKRGQDVALRCDPISGHVSLYWYRQALGQGPEFLTYFNYEAQQDKSGLPNDRFSAERPEGSISTLTIQRTEQRDSAMYRCASSLGLYHGTSGRRGETQYFGPGTRLLVL.

This clonotype was observed a few times. The V call is TRBV20-1, the J call TRBJ1-2; 11 positions match TRBD1. The germline V gene has CDR1 DFQATT and CDR2 SNEGSKA (reference sequence). The CDR3 has 16 amino acids. J lost 4 bases, V lost 4 bases, and 11 bases had no gene match. The CDR3 protein is CSATPGQGAAFYGYTF. CDR3 sequence (DNA): TGCAGTGCTACCCCCGGACAGGGGGCCGCCTTCTATGGCTACACCTTC.

This clonotype was detected a few times. The genes are TRBV4-1 and TRBJ1-3; weak D call: TRBD1 (5 bases). The germline V gene encodes CDR1 MGHRA and CDR2 YSYEKL. The CDR3 loop spans 17 amino acids. Trimming stripped 1 base from V and 0 bases from J, with 13 bases between. The CDR3 DNA reads as TGCGCCAGCAGCCAAGTGTATAGCGGGGGCTCTGGAAACACCATATATTTT. As protein: CASSQVYSGGSGNTIYF.

This clonotype was observed a handful of times. The rearrangement joins TRBV28 to TRBJ2-7, with unresolved D. The CDR3 runs 13 residues. Trimming shortened V by 5 bases and J by 0 bases, and 8 bases separated the two germline ends. Per the germline V gene, CDR1 is MDHEN and CDR2 is SYDVKM. The CDR3 sequence: CASSAWSSYEQYF. CDR3 in DNA: TGTGCCAGCAGTGCCTGGAGCTCCTACGAGCAGTACTTC.

A note on this clonotype: Its ends do not fully match the called genes, so a read error is possible. The chain combines TRBV29-1 with TRBJ1-1, with D perhaps matching TRBD1 (6 bases). CDR1 SQVTM and CDR2 ANQGSEA come from the germline V gene. The CDR3 is made up of 14 amino acids. The CDR3 loop reads CSVELWTANTEDFF. CDR3 nucleotide sequence: TGCAGCGTTGAATTGTGGACAGCGAACACTGAAGATTTCTTT.

The gene calls are TRBV4-2 and TRBJ2-7; TRBD2 matches 9 bases. Unmatched junction bases numbered 8, after V lost 3 bases and J lost 2 bases. This CDR3 comprises 16 residues. Germline V gene lookup returns CDR1 LGHNA and CDR2 YNFKEQ. CDR3 sequence reads: CASSHLPTSGTYEQYF. CDR3 nucleotides: TGTGCCAGCAGCCATCTGCCGACTAGCGGAACCTACGAGCAGTACTTC.

J is TRBJ2-1 and V is TRBV21-1; the table calls TRBD2, which could not be checked here. TRBV21-1 represents a pseudogene. The CDR3 is 17 amino acids. This CDR3 is CARSPRSPAGSHNEQFF. CDR3 DNA: TGTGCCAGGAGCCCTCGGAGCCCAGCAGGGAGCCACAATGAGCAGTTCTTC.

This clonotype was recorded a few times. The genes are TRBV12-3 or TRBV12-4 and TRBJ1-5; no reliable D call. V dropped 3 bases and J dropped 2 bases, with 11 bases sitting between them. This CDR3 region has 15 residues. This CDR3 is CASSFRPGGNQPQHF. The DNA for the CDR3 is TGTGCCAGCAGTTTCAGACCTGGCGGCAATCAGCCCCAGCATTTT.

Many counts were recorded for this clonotype. V gene TRBV7-3 combines with J gene TRBJ2-5, with unresolved D. CDR1 and CDR2 from the germline V gene are SGHTA and FQGTGA. The CDR3 runs 13 residues. V shed 0 bases and J shed 2 bases, with 4 bases lying between them. The CDR3 here is CASSLTRQETQYF. CDR3 sequence (DNA): TGTGCCAGCAGCTTAACCAGACAAGAGACCCAGTACTTC.

This clonotype was found a few times. The gene calls are TRBV6-5 and TRBJ2-7, with a tentative D call TRBD1 (5 bases). Germline V gene data show CDR1 as MNHEY and CDR2 as SVGAGI. This CDR3 comprises 14 residues. V gave up 0 bases and J gave up 2 bases, with 8 bases separating them. Here the CDR3 DNA reads TGTGCCAGCAGTTACTCGCCCAGGGCCTACGAGCAGTACTTC. Translation: CASSYSPRAYEQYF.

The chain recombines TRBV20-1 with TRBJ1-5; D may be TRBD1 (6 bases). The CDR3 runs to 14 residues. Germline values: CDR1 DFQATT, CDR2 SNEGSKA (reference sequence). V lost 1 base to trimming and J lost 7 bases, with 14 bases between them. This CDR3 is CSARGGRGGQPQHF. CDR3 in DNA: TGCAGTGCTAGAGGGGGCAGGGGTGGGCAGCCCCAGCATTTT.

The chain links TRBV7-2 to TRBJ2-5, with 7 positions matching TRBD1. CDR1 is SGHTA and CDR2 is FQGNSA in the germline V gene. This CDR3 is 14 amino acids long. V shed 1 base, J shed 5 bases, and the junction held 4 bases outside the gene matches. In nucleotides, the CDR3 is TGTGCCAGCAGCTTAGAGGGGGCTTGGGAGACCCAGTACTTC. It encodes CASSLEGAWETQYF.

The chain combines TRBV2 with TRBJ2-5; 7 bases are a match to TRBD1. The trim removed 8 bases at V and 0 bases at J, leaving 9 bases unmatched. Per germline, CDR1 SNHLY and CDR2 FYNNEI. The CDR3 sequence is 15 residues long. As DNA, the CDR3 is TGTGCCAGCTATACAGGGGACACGTACCAAGAGACCCAGTACTTC. Protein: CASYTGDTYQETQYF.

V is TRBV6-1 and J is TRBJ2-1, with a weak D call TRBD2 (6 bases). Trimming shortened V by 7 bases and J by 6 bases, and 28 bases separated the two germline ends. Germline assignment: CDR1 MNHNS and CDR2 SASEGT. The CDR3 loop spans 18 amino acids. CDR3 protein: CASTREVGGAVQSNEQFF. The DNA for the CDR3 is TGTGCCAGCACCCGAGAGGTGGGGGGAGCTGTTCAAAGCAATGAGCAGTTCTTC.

This clonotype turned up a few times. The chain employs TRBV12-3 or TRBV12-4 and TRBJ1-3, with a weak D call TRBD1 (6 bases). V was cut by 6 bases and J by 3 bases, with 18 bases left in between. The CDR3 loop spans 16 amino acids. CDR3 region: CASSLGGAGFGNTIYF. The CDR3, as DNA: TGTGCCAGCAGCCTCGGGGGGGCTGGGTTTGGAAACACCATATATTTT.

The chain joins TRBV20-1 to TRBJ2-2; 10 bases agree with TRBD1. Germline loops: CDR1 DFQATT, CDR2 SNEGSKA (reference sequence). Trimming at V came to 1 base and at J to 7 bases, leaving 6 bases not matched to a gene. This CDR3 is built from 15 residues. CDR3 residues: CSARALTGGFGELFF. The CDR3 DNA reads TGCAGTGCTAGAGCCCTGACAGGGGGCTTCGGGGAGCTGTTTTTT.

In this sample, this clonotype turned up many times. CDR3 region: CASSLGGSQETQYF. CDR3 DNA sequence: TGTGCCAGCAGCTTAGGGGGTAGCCAAGAGACCCAGTACTTC. The genes are TRBV7-2 and TRBJ2-5; D is uncertain. The CDR3 extends over 14 amino acids. With 1 base removed from V and 1 base from J, the gap between germline ends came to 7 bases. Germline CDR1 is SGHTA and CDR2 is FQGNSA.

V is TRBV10-3 and J is TRBJ1-5; D is possibly TRBD1 (6 bases). Germline-derived CDR1 and CDR2 are ENHRY and SYGVKD. The CDR3 sequence is 15 residues long. V shed 2 bases and J shed 4 bases, with 12 bases lying between them. CDR3 in amino acids: CAISEQGTGNQPQHF. CDR3 sequence (DNA): TGTGCCATCAGTGAGCAGGGGACCGGGAATCAGCCCCAGCATTTT.

A few counts support this clonotype. This chain links TRBV28 with TRBJ2-7, with D perhaps assigned TRBD1 or TRBD2 (5 bases each). With 3 bases removed from V and 2 bases from J, the gap between germline ends came to 14 bases. Germline assignment: CDR1 MDHEN and CDR2 SYDVKM. The CDR3 is 15 amino acids. CDR3 loop: CASSFPGTVTYEQYF. The CDR3, as DNA: TGTGCCAGCAGTTTTCCGGGGACGGTCACCTACGAGCAGTACTTC.

The chain has TRBV29-1 and TRBJ2-3; tentative D call: TRBD2 (6 bases). The V end lost 5 bases, the J end lost 3 bases, and 18 bases lay between the germline ends. This CDR3 comprises 15 residues. Germline V gene data show CDR1 as SQVTM and CDR2 as ANQGSEA. DNA of the CDR3: TGCAGCGTTATACGGACTACCACGGAGACAGATACGCAGTATTTT. It yields the protein CSVIRTTTETDTQYF.

DNA for the CDR3: TGTGCCAGCAGTTTAGGTTTGCCTACGCGACGGTACTTC. It specifies CASSLGLPTRRYF. The V gene is TRBV28, the J gene TRBJ2-7; the D is unclear. Germline assignment: CDR1 MDHEN and CDR2 SYDVKM. The CDR3 has 13 residues. V shed 2 bases and J shed 12 bases, with 17 bases lying between them.

In this sample, this clonotype turned up a few times. The V gene is TRBV5-1, the J gene TRBJ2-7; 11 bases align to TRBD2. The ends lost 2 bases at V and 1 base at J; junction bases unmatched: 5. CDR1 and CDR2 (germline): SGHRS, YFSETQ. The CDR3 runs 16 residues. The CDR3 DNA sequence: TGCGCCAGCAGCTTACTAGCGGGAGATGGGTCCTACGAGCAGTACTTC. Its translation: CASSLLAGDGSYEQYF.

The chain is built from TRBV5-4 and TRBJ1-2; TRBD1 matches 9 bases. The ends lost 2 bases at V and 7 bases at J; junction bases unmatched: 3. The CDR3 runs 13 residues. The V gene's germline CDR1 is SGHNT and CDR2 YYREEE (reference sequence). In DNA form, the CDR3 reads TGTGCCAGCAGCTTACAGGGGGCCTCTGGCTACACCTTC. Translation gives CASSLQGASGYTF.